This entry lists 20 T cell receptor beta chains sequenced from one sample in a study of post-analysis software for immune sequencing data. Regarding the study as a whole: Patients showed TRBV5-6, TRBV5-1 and TRBV20-1 among five TRBV segments more frequent than in controls.

Presence of unique molecular identifiers characterized the TCR beta cDNA libraries. TCRdb re-called the PCR reads through MiXCR, storing one row per CDR3 protein. The data show fewer than 550,000 distinct CDR3 sequences, with around 34% seen just once and around 6.1% held by the top ten. Their antigens remain unidentified. The specimen was blood. Receptors were obtained from a girl between 2 and 17 years old with multiple sclerosis.

The CDR3 nucleotides are TGCGCCAGCAGCCAAGCTATCCAGACGACAGGGGGACACACTGAAGCTTTCTTT. Protein sequence: CASSQAIQTTGGHTEAFF. V and J are TRBV4-1 and TRBJ1-1; TRBD1 aligns across 9 bases. This CDR3 spans 18 amino acids. J gave up 3 bases and V 1 base, and 12 bases lay outside the gene matches. Germline CDR1 reads MGHRA; CDR2 reads YSYEKL.

This clonotype was picked up a small number of times. The chain carries TRBV20-1 and TRBJ1-2, with a tentative D call TRBD1 (6 bases). The CDR3 is made up of 15 amino acids. The germline V and J ends were trimmed by 0 bases and 4 bases, with 15 bases remaining between them. The germline CDR1 and CDR2 sequences are DFQATT and SNEGSKA (reference sequence). DNA for the CDR3: TGCAGTGCTAGAGACCCCTCAGGGGCCGGCTATGGCTACACCTTC. It specifies CSARDPSGAGYGYTF.

V usage is TRBV20-1 and J usage is TRBJ1-1; TRBD1 might be the D (5 bases). Germline values: CDR1 DFQATT, CDR2 SNEGSKA (reference sequence). The CDR3 sequence is 14 residues long. With 6 bases removed from V and 1 base from J, the gap between germline ends came to 15 bases. DNA of the CDR3: TGCAGTGCCCCAGGGCGGGTCCCGAACACTGAAGCTTTCTTT. Translating gives CSAPGRVPNTEAFF.

J is TRBJ2-1 and V is TRBV5-1; D unclear. The germline V and J ends were trimmed by 0 bases and 8 bases, with 12 bases remaining between them. This CDR3 contains 14 residues. CDR1 and CDR2 (germline): SGHRS, YFSETQ. CDR3 sequence reads: CASSLDSLSYEQFF. The CDR3 nucleotides read TGCGCCAGCAGCTTGGACTCCCTGAGCTATGAGCAGTTCTTC.

This clonotype was detected many times. The chain combines TRBV12-3 or TRBV12-4 with TRBJ2-1; 9 bases map to TRBD1. The V and J ends lost 6 bases and 8 bases, in that order; junction bases with no gene match: 11. This CDR3 comprises 15 residues. CDR3 sequence reads: CASSRTGTGWDEQFF. Here the CDR3 DNA reads TGTGCCAGCAGCCGAACCGGGACAGGGTGGGATGAGCAGTTCTTC.

The V gene is TRBV5-1, the J gene TRBJ2-1, with 8 bases that match TRBD2. The germline V gene has CDR1 SGHRS and CDR2 YFSETQ. The CDR3 is made up of 15 amino acids. V shed 4 bases, J shed 4 bases, and the junction held 7 bases outside the gene matches. In DNA form, the CDR3 reads TGCGCCAGCAGCGTCCCAGCGGGAGATTACAATGAGCAGTTCTTC. It encodes CASSVPAGDYNEQFF.

This clonotype was picked up a small number of times. The chain links TRBV6-6 to TRBJ2-1, with D maybe TRBD2 (7 bases). The CDR3 covers 12 residues. V was clipped by 6 bases and J by 8 bases, with 11 bases between them. Germline CDR1 MNHNY, CDR2 SVGAGI (reference sequence). CDR3 nucleotides: TGTGCCAGCAGGGGGGGGGGCCATGAGCAGTTCTTC. Translation gives CASRGGGHEQFF.

There are a few counts of this clonotype. This sequence joins TRBV4-1 and TRBJ1-2; unclear D gene. Germline values: CDR1 MGHRA, CDR2 YSYEKL. Trimming cost V 0 bases and J 3 bases, with 17 bases left between them. CDR3 size: 17 residues. The CDR3 sequence: CASSQDLLREIDYGYTF. The CDR3 coding sequence is TGCGCCAGCAGCCAAGATCTCCTTAGGGAAATAGACTATGGCTACACCTTC.

The V and J genes are TRBV5-1 and TRBJ1-1; D uncertain. The CDR3 is made up of 12 amino acids. V was trimmed by 4 bases and J by 0 bases, leaving 4 bases between them. Germline V CDR1 and CDR2: SGHRS, YFSETQ. The CDR3, as DNA: TGCGCCAGCAGCGAGGTGAACACTGAAGCTTTCTTT. As protein: CASSEVNTEAFF.

The chain is built from TRBV5-1 and TRBJ2-1; D gene unclear. Germline V gene data show CDR1 as SGHRS and CDR2 as YFSETQ. CDR3 length equals 14 residues. Trimming cost V 7 bases and J 0 bases, with 11 bases left between them. In DNA form, the CDR3 reads TGCGCCAGCCAAAGGGAAATCTCCTACAATGAGCAGTTCTTC. Amino acid sequence: CASQREISYNEQFF.

The gene calls are TRBV7-3 and TRBJ2-7; perhaps TRBD2 as D (6 bases). Trimming left V 5 bases short and J 6 bases short, with 14 bases between. Germline values: CDR1 SGHTA, CDR2 FQGTGA. CDR3 size: 13 residues. The CDR3 region is CASSTTDGGEQYF. The CDR3 region has the DNA TGTGCCAGCAGCACGACGGACGGGGGCGAGCAGTACTTC.

The rearrangement links TRBV3-1 to TRBJ1-2, with D unresolved. CDR3 length: 14 amino acids. Trimming cost V 3 bases and J 7 bases, with 15 bases left between them. Germline CDR1 and CDR2: LGHDT and YNNKEL (reference sequence). Here the CDR3 reads CASSQASTLTGYTF. As DNA, the CDR3 is TGTGCCAGCAGCCAGGCGTCCACCCTAACTGGCTACACCTTC.

The table lists this clonotype with a few counts. The chain uses TRBV20-1 and TRBJ2-5; no reliable D call. The germline gives CDR1 DFQATT, CDR2 SNEGSKA (reference sequence). The CDR3 consists of 14 residues. V was trimmed by 7 bases and J by 5 bases, leaving 20 bases between them. In DNA, the CDR3 is TGCAGTGTAACACAAACGACCAGCCGGGAGACCCAGTACTTC. It yields the protein CSVTQTTSRETQYF.

This chain links TRBV9 with TRBJ2-1; D is unresolved. CDR3 size: 14 residues. V lost 3 bases, J lost 3 bases, and 10 bases lay in between. Germline-derived CDR1 and CDR2 are SGDLS and YYNGEE. The CDR3 loop reads CASSDLLDYNEQFF. The DNA for the CDR3 is TGTGCCAGCAGCGACCTCTTGGACTACAATGAGCAGTTCTTC.

This clonotype was counted a few times. The CDR3 loop reads CASSLGLGRNKWANVLTF. The CDR3 DNA sequence: TGTGCCAGCAGCTTAGGGCTGGGGCGTAACAAGTGGGCCAACGTCCTGACTTTC. This chain connects TRBV7-6 to TRBJ2-6; maybe TRBD1 (5 bases). CDR1 SGHVS and CDR2 FNYEAQ come from the germline V gene. The V end was cut by 1 base, the J end by 5 bases, with 18 bases between. The CDR3 has 18 residues.

V is TRBV7-9 and J is TRBJ1-5, with 7 bases that match TRBD1. With V trimmed by 5 bases and J by 12 bases, 10 bases remained unmatched. Germline values: CDR1 SEHNR, CDR2 FQNEAQ (reference sequence). There are 13 residues in the CDR3. CDR3 sequence: CASSPSEGALQHF. Written as DNA, the CDR3 is TGTGCCAGCAGCCCCTCCGAGGGGGCCCTCCAGCATTTT. Filled out from reference TRBV7-9 and TRBJ1-5, the complete variable domain reads DTGVSQNPRHKITKRGQNVTFRCDPISEHNRLYWYRQTLGQGPEFLTYFQNEAQLEKSRLLSDRFSAERPKGSFSTLEIQRTEQGDSAMYLCASSPSEGALQHFGDGTRLSIL.

This chain links TRBV12-3 or TRBV12-4 with TRBJ1-2; TRBD1 aligns across 8 bases. The CDR3 has 16 amino acids. J gave up 0 bases and V 5 bases, and 8 bases lay outside the gene matches. The CDR3 reads CASSPQGALANYGYTF. The DNA for the CDR3 is TGTGCCAGCAGTCCCCAGGGGGCGCTTGCTAACTATGGCTACACCTTC.

The chain employs TRBV6-1 and TRBJ1-5, with TRBD1 as a possible D gene (5 bases). Germline V lookup: CDR1 MNHNS, CDR2 SASEGT. The CDR3 is 15 amino acids. The V end was cut by 4 bases, the J end by 3 bases, with 13 bases between. This chain's CDR3 is CASSASRGDNQPQHF. The CDR3 DNA is TGTGCCAGCAGTGCGTCCCGAGGGGACAATCAGCCCCAGCATTTT.

The rearrangement joins TRBV15 to TRBJ2-7; 7 bases fit TRBD2. The CDR3 is 16 residues long. V was clipped by 1 base and J by 5 bases; unmatched bases: 11. The germline CDR1 and CDR2 sequences are LNHNV and YYDKDF (reference sequence). The CDR3, as DNA: TGTGCCACCAGCAGAGCCTGGCGGGGGAGCCGACACGAGCAGTACTTC. It yields the protein CATSRAWRGSRHEQYF.

The chain uses TRBV6-1 and TRBJ1-5; D is perhaps TRBD1 (5 bases). Trimming took off 6 bases at V and 4 bases at J, with 22 bases between the two ends. Germline CDR1 is MNHNS and CDR2 is SASEGT. The CDR3 length is 17 residues. The CDR3 coding sequence is TGTGCCAGCAGCCAGCATGGGGGACGGCGAGCTAATCAGCCCCAGCATTTT. Translating it yields CASSQHGGRRANQPQHF.